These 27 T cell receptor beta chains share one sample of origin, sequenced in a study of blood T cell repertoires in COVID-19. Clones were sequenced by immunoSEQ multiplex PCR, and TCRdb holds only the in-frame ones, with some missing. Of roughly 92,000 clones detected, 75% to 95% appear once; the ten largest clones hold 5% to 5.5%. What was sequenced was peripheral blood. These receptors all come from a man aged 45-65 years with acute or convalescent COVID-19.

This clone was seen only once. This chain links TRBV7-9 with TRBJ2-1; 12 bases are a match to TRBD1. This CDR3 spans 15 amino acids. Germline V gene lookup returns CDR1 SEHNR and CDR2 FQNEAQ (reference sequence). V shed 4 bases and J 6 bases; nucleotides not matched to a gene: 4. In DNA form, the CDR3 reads TGTGCCAGCAGCTGGGGACAGGGGGCAGGCAATGAGCAGTTCTTC. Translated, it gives CASSWGQGAGNEQFF.

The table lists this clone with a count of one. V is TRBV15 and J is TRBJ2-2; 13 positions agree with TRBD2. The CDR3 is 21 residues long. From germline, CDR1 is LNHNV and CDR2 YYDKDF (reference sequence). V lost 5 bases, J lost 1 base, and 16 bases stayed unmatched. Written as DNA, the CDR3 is TGTGCCACCAGCGCGGGACTAGCGGGGTCCATTCCCGGGGGGAACACCGGGGAGCTGTTTTTT. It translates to CATSAGLAGSIPGGNTGELFF.

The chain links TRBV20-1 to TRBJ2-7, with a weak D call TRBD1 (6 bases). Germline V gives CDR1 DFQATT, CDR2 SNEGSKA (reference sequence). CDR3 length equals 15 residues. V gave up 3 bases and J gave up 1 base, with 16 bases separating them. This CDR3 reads CSASKSGRGSYEQYF. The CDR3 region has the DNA TGCAGTGCTAGTAAATCGGGCAGGGGATCCTACGAGCAGTACTTC.

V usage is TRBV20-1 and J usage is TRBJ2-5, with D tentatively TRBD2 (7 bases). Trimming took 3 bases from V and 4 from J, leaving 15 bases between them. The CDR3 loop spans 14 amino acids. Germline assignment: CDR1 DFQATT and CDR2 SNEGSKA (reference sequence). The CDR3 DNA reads TGCAGTGCTAGTCCCAGGGGACTAAGAGAGACCCAGTACTTC. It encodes CSASPRGLRETQYF.

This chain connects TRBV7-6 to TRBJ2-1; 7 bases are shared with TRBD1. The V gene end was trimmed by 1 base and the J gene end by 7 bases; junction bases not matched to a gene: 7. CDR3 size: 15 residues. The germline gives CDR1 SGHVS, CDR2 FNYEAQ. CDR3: CASSLGKAGGNEQFF. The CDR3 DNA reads TGTGCCAGCAGCTTAGGGAAGGCAGGGGGAAATGAGCAGTTCTTC.

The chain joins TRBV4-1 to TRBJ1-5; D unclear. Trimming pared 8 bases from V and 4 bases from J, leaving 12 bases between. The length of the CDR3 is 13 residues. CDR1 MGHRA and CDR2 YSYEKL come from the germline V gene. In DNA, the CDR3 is TGCGCCAGCGGCACAGACGGAAATCAGCCCCAGCATTTT. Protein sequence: CASGTDGNQPQHF.

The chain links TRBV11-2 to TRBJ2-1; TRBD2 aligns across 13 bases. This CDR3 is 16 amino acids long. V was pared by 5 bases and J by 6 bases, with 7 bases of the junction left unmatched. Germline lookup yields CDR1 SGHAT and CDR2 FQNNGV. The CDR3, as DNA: TGTGCCAGCAGCGCAGGACTAGCGGGAGAAGGCAATGAGCAGTTCTTC. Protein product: CASSAGLAGEGNEQFF.

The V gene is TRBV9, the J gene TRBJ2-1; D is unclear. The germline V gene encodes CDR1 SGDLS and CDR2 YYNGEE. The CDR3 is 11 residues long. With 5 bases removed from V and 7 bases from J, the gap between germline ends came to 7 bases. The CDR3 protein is CASRSMNEQFF. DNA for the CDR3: TGTGCCAGCAGGTCCATGAATGAGCAGTTCTTC.

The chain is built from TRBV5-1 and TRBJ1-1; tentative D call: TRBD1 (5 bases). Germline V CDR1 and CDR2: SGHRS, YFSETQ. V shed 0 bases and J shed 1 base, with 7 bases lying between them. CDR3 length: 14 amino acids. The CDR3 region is CASSLVQGNTEAFF. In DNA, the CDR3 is TGCGCCAGCAGCTTGGTTCAGGGGAACACTGAAGCTTTCTTT.

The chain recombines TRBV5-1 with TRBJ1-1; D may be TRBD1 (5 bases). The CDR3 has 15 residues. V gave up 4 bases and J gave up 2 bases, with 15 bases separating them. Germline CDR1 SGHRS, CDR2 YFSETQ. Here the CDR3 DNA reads TGCGCCAGCAGCCGAGACCTTGACAGAAACACTGAAGCTTTCTTT. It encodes CASSRDLDRNTEAFF.

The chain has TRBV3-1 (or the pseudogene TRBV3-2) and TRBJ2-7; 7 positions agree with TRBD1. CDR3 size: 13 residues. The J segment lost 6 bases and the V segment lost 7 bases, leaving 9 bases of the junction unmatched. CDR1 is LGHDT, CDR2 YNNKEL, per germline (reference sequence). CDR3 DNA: TGTGCCAGCAACCAGCGGACAGGAGGCGAGCAGTACTTC. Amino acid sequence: CASNQRTGGEQYF.

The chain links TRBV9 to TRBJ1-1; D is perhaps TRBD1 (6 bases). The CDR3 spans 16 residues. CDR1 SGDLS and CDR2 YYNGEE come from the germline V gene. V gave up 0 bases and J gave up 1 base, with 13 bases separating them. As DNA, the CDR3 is TGTGCCAGCAGCGTAGGGCCCAGGGGTGGGAACACTGAAGCTTTCTTT. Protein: CASSVGPRGGNTEAFF. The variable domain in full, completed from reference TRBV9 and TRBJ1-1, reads DSGVTQTPKHLITATGQRVTLRCSPRSGDLSVYWYQQSLDQGLQFLIQYYNGEERAKGNILERFSAQQFPDLHSELNLSSLELGDSALYFCASSVGPRGGNTEAFFGQGTRLTVV.

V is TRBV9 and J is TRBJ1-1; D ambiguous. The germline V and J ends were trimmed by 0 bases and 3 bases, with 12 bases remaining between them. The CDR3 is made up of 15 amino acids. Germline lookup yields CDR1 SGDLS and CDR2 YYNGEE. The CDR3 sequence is CASSVGARPYTEAFF. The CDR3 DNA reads TGTGCCAGCAGCGTAGGGGCCCGCCCGTACACTGAAGCTTTCTTT.

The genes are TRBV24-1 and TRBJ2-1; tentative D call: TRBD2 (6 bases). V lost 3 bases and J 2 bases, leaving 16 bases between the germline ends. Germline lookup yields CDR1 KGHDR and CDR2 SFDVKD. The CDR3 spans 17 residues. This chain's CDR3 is CATSDAGRGQTYNEQFF. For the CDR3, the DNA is TGTGCCACCAGTGATGCCGGGCGGGGTCAAACCTACAATGAGCAGTTCTTC.

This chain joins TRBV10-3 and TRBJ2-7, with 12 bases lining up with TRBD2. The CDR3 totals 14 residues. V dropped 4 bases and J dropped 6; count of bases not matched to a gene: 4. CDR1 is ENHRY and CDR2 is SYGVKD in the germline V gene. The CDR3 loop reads CAISGLAGGFEQYF. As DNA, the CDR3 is TGTGCCATCAGTGGTCTAGCGGGAGGGTTCGAGCAGTACTTC.

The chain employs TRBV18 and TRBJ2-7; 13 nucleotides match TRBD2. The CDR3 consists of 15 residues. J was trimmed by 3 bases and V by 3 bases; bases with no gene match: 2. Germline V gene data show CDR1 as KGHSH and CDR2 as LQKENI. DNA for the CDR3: TGTGCCAGCTCACCCGGACTAGCGGGGGTCTACGAGCAGTACTTC. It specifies CASSPGLAGVYEQYF.

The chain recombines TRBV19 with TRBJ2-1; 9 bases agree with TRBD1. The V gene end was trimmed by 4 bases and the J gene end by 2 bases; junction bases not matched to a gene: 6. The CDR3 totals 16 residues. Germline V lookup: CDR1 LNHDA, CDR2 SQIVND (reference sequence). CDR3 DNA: TGTGCCAGTAGTAGATCCCGGGACAGGGCCTACAATGAGCAGTTCTTC. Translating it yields CASSRSRDRAYNEQFF. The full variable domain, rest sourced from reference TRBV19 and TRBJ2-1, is DGGITQSPKYLFRKEGQNVTLSCEQNLNHDAMYWYRQDPGQGLRLIYYSQIVNDFQKGDIAEGYSVSREKKESFPLTVTSAQKNPTAFYLCASSRSRDRAYNEQFFGPGTRLTVL.

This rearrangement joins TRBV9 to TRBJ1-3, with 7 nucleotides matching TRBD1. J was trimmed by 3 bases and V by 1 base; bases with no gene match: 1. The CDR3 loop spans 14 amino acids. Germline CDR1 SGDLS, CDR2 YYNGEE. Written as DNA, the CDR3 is TGTGCCAGCAGCGTAAACAGGGGTGGAAACACCATATATTTT. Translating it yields CASSVNRGGNTIYF.

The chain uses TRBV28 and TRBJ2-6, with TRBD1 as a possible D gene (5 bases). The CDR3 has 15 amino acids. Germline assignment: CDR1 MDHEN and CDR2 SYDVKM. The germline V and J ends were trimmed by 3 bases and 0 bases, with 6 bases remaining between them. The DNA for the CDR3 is TGTGCCAGCAGTTTGACAGACTCTGGGGCCAACGTCCTGACTTTC. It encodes CASSLTDSGANVLTF.

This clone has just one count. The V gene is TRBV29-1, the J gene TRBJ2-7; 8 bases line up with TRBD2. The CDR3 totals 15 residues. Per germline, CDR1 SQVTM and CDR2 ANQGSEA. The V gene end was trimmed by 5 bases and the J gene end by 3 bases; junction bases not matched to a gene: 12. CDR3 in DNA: TGCAGCGTTTATTCCGGGACTAGTATTATCTACGAGCAGTACTTC. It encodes CSVYSGTSIIYEQYF.

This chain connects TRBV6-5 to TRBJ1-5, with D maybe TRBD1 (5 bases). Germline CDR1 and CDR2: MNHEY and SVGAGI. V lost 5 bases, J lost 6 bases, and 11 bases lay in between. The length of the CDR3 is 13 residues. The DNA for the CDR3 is TGTGCCAGCAGTCGGGGGGAGAGTCAGCCCCAGCATTTT. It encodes CASSRGESQPQHF.

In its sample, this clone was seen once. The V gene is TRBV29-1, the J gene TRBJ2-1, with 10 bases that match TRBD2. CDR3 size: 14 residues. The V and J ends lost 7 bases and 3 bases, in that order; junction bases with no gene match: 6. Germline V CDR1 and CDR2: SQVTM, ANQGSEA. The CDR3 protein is CSAAGLADYNEQFF. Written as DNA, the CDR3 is TGCAGCGCCGCTGGACTAGCGGACTACAATGAGCAGTTCTTC.

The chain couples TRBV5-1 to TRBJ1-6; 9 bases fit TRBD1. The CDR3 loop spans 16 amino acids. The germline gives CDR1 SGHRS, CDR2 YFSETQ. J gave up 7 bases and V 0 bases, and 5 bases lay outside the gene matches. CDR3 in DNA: TGCGCCAGCAGCTTGGAAATAGGGACAGGGAATTCACCCCTCCACTTT. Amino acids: CASSLEIGTGNSPLHF.

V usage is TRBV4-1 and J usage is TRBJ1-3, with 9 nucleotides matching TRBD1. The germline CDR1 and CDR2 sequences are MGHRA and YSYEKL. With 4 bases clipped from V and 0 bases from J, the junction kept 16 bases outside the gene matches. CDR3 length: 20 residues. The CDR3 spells CASSRLPGQGVHSSGNTIYF. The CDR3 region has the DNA TGCGCCAGCAGCCGCCTACCGGGACAGGGAGTTCATTCCTCTGGAAACACCATATATTTT.

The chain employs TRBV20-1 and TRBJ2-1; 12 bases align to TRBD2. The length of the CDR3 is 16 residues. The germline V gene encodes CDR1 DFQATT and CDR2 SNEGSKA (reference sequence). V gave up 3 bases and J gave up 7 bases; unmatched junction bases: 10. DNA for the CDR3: TGCAGTGCTAGTTGGCTAGCGGGAGGGACGGGGAATGAGCAGTTCTTC. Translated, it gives CSASWLAGGTGNEQFF.

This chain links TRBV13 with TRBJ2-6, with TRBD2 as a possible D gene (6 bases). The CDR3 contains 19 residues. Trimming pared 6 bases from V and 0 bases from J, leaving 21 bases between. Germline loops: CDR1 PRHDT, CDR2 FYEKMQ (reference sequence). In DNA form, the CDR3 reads TGTGCCAGCAGAGATACACGCACGGGGGAGGCCTCTGGGGCCAACGTCCTGACTTTC. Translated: CASRDTRTGEASGANVLTF.

The DNA for the CDR3 is TGTGCCAGTAATGACAGGGGTCAAGGGCCCCAGCATTTT. Its translation is CASNDRGQGPQHF. The V and J genes are TRBV19 and TRBJ1-5, with TRBD1 identical over 8 bases. Germline assignment: CDR1 LNHDA and CDR2 SQIVND (reference sequence). The CDR3 length is 13 residues. V shed 7 bases and J 9 bases; nucleotides not matched to a gene: 8.